This entry lists 8 T cell receptor beta chains sequenced from one sample in a study of T cell repertoires in cytomegalovirus infection. TCRdb analysed the reads with MiXCR anew, one entry per CDR3 protein. The table shows roughly 570,000 distinct CDR3 sequences, with 40% occurring only once. Their recognized antigens are unknown. The starting material was cultured PBMCs, obtained from culture after CMV antigen stimulation. The receptors here all came from a human donor in good health (CMV status not recorded). Some clones in this sample may be carry-over from other donors' samples.

The chain employs TRBV7-2 and TRBJ1-4, with 8 nucleotides matching TRBD1. The J segment lost 7 bases and the V segment lost 9 bases, leaving 16 bases of the junction unmatched. The germline V gene encodes CDR1 SGHTA and CDR2 FQGNSA. This CDR3 contains 16 residues. Here the CDR3 DNA reads TGTGCCAGTAAGACGGGACAGGTCGAGACGGGTGAAAAACTGTTTTTT. This encodes CASKTGQVETGEKLFF.

CDR3 sequence (DNA): TGTGCCAGTAGTATGAAGGGATCCTCCTACGAGCAGTACTTC. Translated: CASSMKGSSYEQYF. This rearrangement joins TRBV19 to TRBJ2-7; D uncertain. Deletions cut 3 bases from V and 0 bases from J, with 9 bases between. CDR3 length: 14 residues. Germline CDR1 and CDR2: LNHDA and SQIVND (reference sequence).

The V gene is TRBV12-3 or TRBV12-4, the J gene TRBJ2-2; D not resolved. This CDR3 spans 12 amino acids. Trimming stripped 5 bases from V and 5 bases from J, with 6 bases between. For the CDR3, the DNA is TGTGCCAGCAGTCTGTGGACCGGGGAGCTGTTTTTT. Translating it yields CASSLWTGELFF.

The rearrangement uses TRBV28 and TRBJ1-5, with D possibly TRBD1 on 5 matching bases. CDR3 length equals 16 residues. Germline CDR1 and CDR2: MDHEN and SYDVKM. Trimming pared 3 bases from V and 4 bases from J, leaving 16 bases between. As DNA, the CDR3 is TGTGCCAGCAGTTTCACGGCCAGGGTGTGGAATCAGCCCCAGCATTTT. The encoded protein is CASSFTARVWNQPQHF. The full variable domain, rest sourced from reference TRBV28 and TRBJ1-5, is DVKVTQSSRYLVKRTGEKVFLECVQDMDHENMFWYRQDPGLGLRLIYFSYDVKMKEKGDIPEGYSVSREKKERFSLILESASTNQTSMYLCASSFTARVWNQPQHFGDGTRLSIL.

This chain connects TRBV4-1 to TRBJ1-5, with D perhaps matching TRBD1 (6 bases). Germline V gene sequence: CDR1 MGHRA, CDR2 YSYEKL. The CDR3 covers 19 residues. Trimming took off 0 bases at V and 1 base at J, with 19 bases between the two ends. The CDR3, as DNA: TGCGCCAGCAGCCAAGAACGGACAGAACGCTTCTACAGCAATCAGCCCCAGCATTTT. This translates into CASSQERTERFYSNQPQHF.

The CDR3 reads CASSLGPGGRYQETQYF. CDR3 nucleotides: TGTGCCAGCTCCCTCGGCCCGGGCGGGAGGTACCAAGAGACCCAGTACTTC. The V gene is TRBV27, the J gene TRBJ2-5; 8 bases agree with TRBD2. With V trimmed by 8 bases and J by 0 bases, 14 bases remained unmatched. Germline lookup yields CDR1 MNHEY and CDR2 SMNVEV (reference sequence). The CDR3 totals 17 residues.

This sequence joins TRBV20-1 and TRBJ2-1; D gene uncertain. V was clipped by 1 base and J by 9 bases, with 13 bases between them. The CDR3 totals 13 residues. From germline, CDR1 is DFQATT and CDR2 SNEGSKA (reference sequence). CDR3 coding DNA: TGCAGTGCTAGAGGCCCGTTGGTTAGTGAGCAGTTCTTC. Its translation is CSARGPLVSEQFF.

The chain has TRBV28 and TRBJ1-1; D is unresolved. Germline CDR1 MDHEN, CDR2 SYDVKM. The CDR3 consists of 15 residues. V lost 7 bases and J lost 0, with 15 bases in between. CDR3 in amino acids: CASKVYLGMNTEAFF. CDR3 bases: TGTGCCAGCAAGGTCTATCTAGGAATGAACACTGAAGCTTTCTTT.